The entry below gives a single TCR beta chain sequence along with its context. Antigen specificity is unknown. The record originates from a study of cytomegalovirus exposure and HLA in healthy donors. General study results and limits: Apart from CMV serostatus, no immune exposure information was available. Researchers reported from a later analysis that most CMV-associated TCR beta chains appeared HLA-restricted. Most subjects had HLA-A and HLA-B alleles reportedly predicted accurately by TCR beta sequences.

PCR involved 60 Vbeta and 13 Jbeta primers. TCRdb keeps only in-frame clones here, not all; method: immunoSEQ multiplex PCR. The sample includes about 120,000 clones, 65% to 85% of them seen just once. Germline lookup yields CDR1 MDHEN and CDR2 SYDVKM. Trimming took 5 bases from V and 0 from J; bases not matched to a gene: 7. The CDR3 runs 16 residues. This receptor was taken from a man aged 50-60 years in good health and CMV-seropositive. J is TRBJ1-5 and V is TRBV28; 7 nucleotides agree with TRBD1. The sequencing sample was made of PBMCs. The CDR3 protein is CASSGGTVISNQPQHF. The DNA of the CDR3 is TGTGCCAGCAGTGGAGGGACAGTGATTAGCAATCAGCCCCAGCATTTT.